The text below deals with one TCR beta chain. Its target is unknown. The data stem from a study of cytomegalovirus exposure and HLA in healthy donors. Study results and limitations: Across donors, most TCRs were seen rarely, yet some public ones were widespread.

Use of 60 Vbeta and 13 Jbeta primers characterized the PCR. Clones were read by immunoSEQ multiplex PCR, and TCRdb kept only the in-frame ones, dropping some. The sample holds some 150,000 clones; about 80% are singletons and the top ten take around 1.9%. V was pared by 4 bases and J by 4 bases, with 10 bases between. CDR1 is LNHDA and CDR2 is SQIVND in the germline V gene (reference sequence). The CDR3 length is 14 residues. The origin of this receptor is a man between 40 and 49 years old in good health and CMV-seronegative. The V gene is TRBV19, the J gene TRBJ1-4; D is ambiguous. Material for sequencing was PBMCs. CDR3 nucleotides: TGTGCCAGTAGTAATCCAGAGGGTAATGAAAAACTGTTTTTT. Protein: CASSNPEGNEKLFF.